Listed below are T cell receptor beta chains from one sample, sequenced in a study of T cells in Graves' hyperthyroidism and ophthalmopathy. TCRdb re-derived calls from the multiplex PCR reads in MiXCR, one entry per CDR3 protein. This sample has under 200,000 distinct CDR3 sequences; about 9.4% occur once, and the top ten carry approximately 20%. Source material: blood. Receptor source: a woman between 18 and 29 years old with Graves' hyperthyroidism that later progressed to Graves' ophthalmopathy. CDR3s include the opening cysteine and the closing phenylalanine or tryptophan. The D gene is left open where the match is weak. Part of the rows lack a size; the others show once, few, many or a class for expanded clones.

V gene	D gene	clone size	J gene	CDR3 protein	CDR3 DNA
TRBV30	TRBD1	few	TRBJ1-3	CAWSEWTGTGNTIYF	TGTGCCTGGAGTGAATGGACAGGTACCGGAAACACCATATATTTT
TRBV15	NA	many	TRBJ2-3	CATSRRAEHTDTQYF	TGTGCCACCAGCCGCCGGGCGGAGCACACAGATACGCAGTATTTT
TRBV6-1	NA	many	TRBJ2-7	CASSESRPYEQYF	TGTGCCAGCAGTGAATCCAGGCCCTACGAGCAGTACTTC
TRBV28	TRBD1	many	TRBJ1-6	CASSWQDRDHSPLHF	TGTGCCAGCAGTTGGCAGGACAGGGACCATTCACCCCTCCACTTT
TRBV6-5	TRBD2	many	TRBJ2-1	CASSYSSSGSYGEQFF	TGTGCCAGCAGTTACTCTTCCAGCGGGAGTTATGGTGAGCAGTTCTTC
TRBV6-1	NA	NA	TRBJ2-7	CASSEGIGRPNYEQYF	TGTGCCAGCAGTGAAGGGATTGGGAGACCGAACTACGAGCAGTACTTC
TRBV7-3	TRBD1	many	TRBJ2-3	CASSFGTGGTDTQYF	TGTGCCAGCAGCTTCGGGACAGGGGGAACAGATACGCAGTATTTT
TRBV6-5	NA	many	TRBJ1-1	CASSYSKTTEAFF	TGTGCCAGCAGTTACTCAAAAACCACTGAAGCTTTCTTT
TRBV7-3	NA	many	TRBJ2-2	CASSSIRSAGELFF	TGTGCCAGCAGCTCTATCAGATCTGCCGGGGAGCTGTTTTTT
TRBV28	NA	NA	TRBJ2-5	CASSFYQTLETQYF	TGTGCCAGCAGTTTTTACCAGACCTTAGAGACCCAGTACTTC
TRBV28	NA	many	TRBJ2-7	CASSFIGEDDEQYF	TGTGCCAGCAGTTTTATCGGGGAGGATGACGAGCAGTACTTC
TRBV6-2/TRBV6-3	NA	NA	TRBJ2-1	CASSYGGQVEQFF	TGTGCCAGCAGTTACGGGGGGCAGGTTGAGCAGTTCTTC
TRBV11-2	NA	NA	TRBJ2-2	CASSLVRTGELFF	TGTGCCAGCAGCCTCGTCAGGACCGGGGAGCTGTTTTTT
TRBV12-3/TRBV12-4	NA	many	TRBJ2-7	CASSRAGPEAPYEQYF	TGTGCCAGCAGCCGGGCTGGGCCAGAGGCCCCCTACGAGCAGTACTTC
TRBV20-1	NA	NA	TRBJ2-3	CSANPLGPLKRRDTQYF	TGCAGTGCGAACCCCCTCGGACCCCTAAAACGAAGAGATACGCAGTATTTT
TRBV20-1	NA	many	TRBJ1-1	CSASTDGNTEAFF	TGCAGTGCTAGCACCGACGGGAACACTGAAGCTTTCTTT
TRBV24-1	NA	many	TRBJ2-3	CATSDTIQAPDTQYF	TGTGCCACCAGTGATACGATACAGGCCCCAGATACGCAGTATTTT
TRBV5-5	NA	many	TRBJ2-5	CASSSQDRSQETQYF	TGTGCCAGCAGCTCACAAGACAGGTCCCAAGAGACCCAGTACTTC
TRBV24-1	TRBD2	many	TRBJ2-3	CATSGSSGRSWSTDTQYF	TGTGCCACCAGTGGATCTAGCGGGAGGAGTTGGAGCACAGATACGCAGTATTTT
TRBV20-1	NA	many	TRBJ2-7	CSALPPSGTPYEQYF	TGCAGTGCTCTTCCCCCCTCCGGGACTCCCTACGAGCAGTACTTC
TRBV19	NA	many	TRBJ1-4	CASSNSATNEKLFF	TGTGCCAGTAGTAACAGTGCAACTAATGAAAAACTGTTTTTT
TRBV6-1	NA	many	TRBJ1-1	CASSDTHQGTEAFF	TGTGCCAGCAGTGATACACACCAGGGGACTGAAGCTTTCTTT
TRBV18	NA	NA	TRBJ2-1	CASSPGTANLDNEQFF	TGTGCCAGCTCACCAGGAACGGCCAACCTAGACAATGAGCAGTTCTTC
TRBV20-1	NA	many	TRBJ2-1	CSAPPRERYNEQFF	TGCAGTGCTCCACCCCGGGAGAGGTACAATGAGCAGTTCTTC
TRBV28	NA	few	TRBJ1-2	CASTQPGISGYTF	TGTGCCAGCACCCAACCAGGGATTAGTGGCTACACCTTC
TRBV19	NA	many	TRBJ1-2	CASSIQANYGYTF	TGTGCCAGTAGTATACAGGCTAACTATGGCTACACCTTC
TRBV13	NA	NA	TRBJ1-2	CASSLHGEGYGYTF	TGTGCCAGCAGCTTGCACGGGGAGGGCTATGGCTACACCTTC
TRBV3-1	NA	many	TRBJ1-3	CASSQDSSGNTIYF	TGTGCCAGCAGCCAGGACAGCTCTGGAAACACCATATATTTT
TRBV9	NA	NA	TRBJ1-2	CATSSGDGYTF	TGTGCCACCAGTTCAGGGGATGGCTACACCTTC
TRBV6-1	TRBD1	few	TRBJ2-3	CASSYQGETDTQYF	TGTGCCAGCAGTTATCAGGGGGAGACAGATACGCAGTATTTT
TRBV4-2	NA	NA	TRBJ1-5	CASSQEGVSNQPQHF	TGTGCCAGCAGCCAAGAGGGGGTGAGCAATCAGCCCCAGCATTTT
TRBV20-1	NA	NA	TRBJ2-5	CSASPGGPIRETQYF	TGCAGTGCTAGCCCCGGGGGCCCTATACGGGAGACCCAGTACTTC
TRBV11-2	NA	many	TRBJ1-3	CASSFSGNTIYF	TGTGCCAGCAGCTTCTCTGGAAACACCATATATTTT
TRBV7-2	TRBD2	many	TRBJ2-1	CASSLWGGGDYNEQFF	TGTGCCAGCAGCTTATGGGGCGGGGGGGATTACAATGAGCAGTTCTTC
TRBV12-3/TRBV12-4	TRBD2	many	TRBJ2-5	CASSHPGTRETQYF	TGTGCCAGCAGTCACCCGGGGACTAGGGAGACCCAGTACTTC
TRBV7-9	TRBD1	NA	TRBJ1-2	CASSLEGTGSIDYGYTF	TGTGCCAGCAGCTTAGAAGGGACAGGGAGTATTGACTATGGCTACACCTTC
TRBV19	TRBD2	few	TRBJ2-1	CASRKREGSNEQFF	TGTGCCAGTCGCAAGCGGGAGGGAAGCAATGAGCAGTTCTTC
TRBV19	TRBD2	many	TRBJ2-7	CASSSGSYEQYF	TGTGCCAGCTCTAGCGGGAGCTACGAGCAGTACTTC
TRBV6-1	NA	many	TRBJ2-3	CASSEVSGSSTDTQYF	TGTGCCAGCAGTGAAGTCAGCGGATCTAGCACAGATACGCAGTATTTT
TRBV19	NA	once	TRBJ1-2	CASSIAAGAYGYTF	TGTGCCAGTAGTATAGCGGCAGGGGCCTATGGCTACACCTTC
TRBV7-9	NA	many	TRBJ2-1	CASSRAASSYNEQFF	TGTGCCAGCAGCCGAGCGGCTAGCTCCTACAATGAGCAGTTCTTC
TRBV28	TRBD1	many	TRBJ2-7	CASSSSDRAQRSYEQYF	TGTGCCAGCAGTTCCTCTGACAGGGCCCAGCGCTCCTACGAGCAGTACTTC
TRBV20-1	NA	many	TRBJ1-2	CSAREAGTHYGYTF	TGCAGTGCTAGAGAGGCAGGGACACACTATGGCTACACCTTC
TRBV20-1	NA	many	TRBJ1-1	CSASRGGNLMNTEAFF	TGCAGTGCTAGTCGGGGGGGCAACCTTATGAACACTGAAGCTTTCTTT
TRBV6-1	NA	many	TRBJ1-1	CASSNLDNTEAFF	TGTGCCAGCAGCAACCTTGATAACACTGAAGCTTTCTTT
TRBV12-3/TRBV12-4	TRBD2	many	TRBJ2-1	CASSTQRGGRHNEQFF	TGTGCCAGCAGTACACAGCGGGGTGGGCGGCACAATGAGCAGTTCTTC
TRBV4-1	NA	NA	TRBJ2-3	CASSQPTRGSADTQYF	TGCGCCAGCAGCCAACCCACAAGGGGTAGCGCAGATACGCAGTATTTT
TRBV7-7	NA	many	TRBJ2-3	CASSLRKGTDTQYF	TGTGCCAGCAGCTTAAGGAAGGGCACAGATACGCAGTATTTT
TRBV4-1	NA	few	TRBJ1-2	CASSPVQGGGYGYTF	TGCGCCAGCAGCCCAGTACAGGGCGGGGGGTATGGCTACACCTTC
TRBV27	NA	many	TRBJ2-7	CASKGFGDEQYF	TGTGCCAGCAAAGGATTCGGGGACGAGCAGTACTTC
TRBV6-1	TRBD1	many	TRBJ2-7	CASRGDRGFSYEQYF	TGTGCCAGCAGGGGGGACAGGGGATTCTCCTACGAGCAGTACTTC
TRBV3-1	NA	many	TRBJ1-1	CASSQDLGLFTLNTEAFF	TGTGCCAGCAGCCAAGATCTGGGGTTATTTACACTGAACACTGAAGCTTTCTTT
TRBV6-2/TRBV6-3	NA	few	TRBJ2-7	CASSGAGRAYEQYF	TGTGCCAGCAGTGGGGCGGGAAGGGCCTACGAGCAGTACTTC